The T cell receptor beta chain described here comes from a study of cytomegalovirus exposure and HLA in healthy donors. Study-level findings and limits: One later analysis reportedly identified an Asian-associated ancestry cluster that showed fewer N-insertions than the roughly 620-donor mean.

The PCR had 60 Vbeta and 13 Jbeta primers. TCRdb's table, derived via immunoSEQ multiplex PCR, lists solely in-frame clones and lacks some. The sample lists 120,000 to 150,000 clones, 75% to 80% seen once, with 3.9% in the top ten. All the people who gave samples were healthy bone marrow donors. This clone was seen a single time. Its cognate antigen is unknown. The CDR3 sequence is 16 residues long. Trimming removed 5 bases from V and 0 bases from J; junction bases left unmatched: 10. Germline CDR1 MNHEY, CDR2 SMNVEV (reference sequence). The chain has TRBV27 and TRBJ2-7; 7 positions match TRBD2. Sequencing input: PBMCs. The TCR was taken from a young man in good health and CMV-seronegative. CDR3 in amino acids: CASSPGRLASSYEQYF. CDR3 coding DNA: TGTGCCAGCAGTCCCGGGCGACTAGCTTCCTCCTACGAGCAGTACTTC.